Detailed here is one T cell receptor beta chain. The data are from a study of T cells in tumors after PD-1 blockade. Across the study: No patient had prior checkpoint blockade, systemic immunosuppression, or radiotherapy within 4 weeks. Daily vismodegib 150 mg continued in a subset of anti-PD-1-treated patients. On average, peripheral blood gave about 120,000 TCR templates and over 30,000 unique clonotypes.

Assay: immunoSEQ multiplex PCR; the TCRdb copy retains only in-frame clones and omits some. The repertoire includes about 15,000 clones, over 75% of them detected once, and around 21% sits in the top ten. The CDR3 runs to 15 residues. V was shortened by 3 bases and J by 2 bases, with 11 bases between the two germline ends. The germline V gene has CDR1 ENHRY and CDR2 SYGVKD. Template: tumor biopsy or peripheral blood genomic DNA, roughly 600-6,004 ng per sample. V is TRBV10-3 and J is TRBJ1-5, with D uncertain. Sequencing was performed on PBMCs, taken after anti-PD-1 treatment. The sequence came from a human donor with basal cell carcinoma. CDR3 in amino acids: CAISDSGRGNQPQHF. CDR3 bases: TGTGCCATCAGTGATTCGGGAAGAGGCAATCAGCCCCAGCATTTT.